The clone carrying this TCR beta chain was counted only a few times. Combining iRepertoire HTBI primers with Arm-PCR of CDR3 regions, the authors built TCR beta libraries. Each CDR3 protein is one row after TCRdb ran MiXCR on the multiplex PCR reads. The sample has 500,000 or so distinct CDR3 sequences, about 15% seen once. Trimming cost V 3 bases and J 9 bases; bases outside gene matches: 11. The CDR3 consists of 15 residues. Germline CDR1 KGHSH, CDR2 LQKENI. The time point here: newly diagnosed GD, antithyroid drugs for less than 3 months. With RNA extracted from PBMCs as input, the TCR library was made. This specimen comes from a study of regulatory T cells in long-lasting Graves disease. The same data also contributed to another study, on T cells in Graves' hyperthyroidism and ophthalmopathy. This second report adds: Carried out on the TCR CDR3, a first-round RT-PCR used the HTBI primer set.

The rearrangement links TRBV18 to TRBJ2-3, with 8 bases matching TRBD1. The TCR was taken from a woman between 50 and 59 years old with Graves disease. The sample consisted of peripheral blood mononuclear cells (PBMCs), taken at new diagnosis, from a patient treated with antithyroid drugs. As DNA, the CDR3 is TGTGCCAGCTCACCCCCCGGGACAGGACCTTCGACGCAGTATTTT. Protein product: CASSPPGTGPSTQYF.